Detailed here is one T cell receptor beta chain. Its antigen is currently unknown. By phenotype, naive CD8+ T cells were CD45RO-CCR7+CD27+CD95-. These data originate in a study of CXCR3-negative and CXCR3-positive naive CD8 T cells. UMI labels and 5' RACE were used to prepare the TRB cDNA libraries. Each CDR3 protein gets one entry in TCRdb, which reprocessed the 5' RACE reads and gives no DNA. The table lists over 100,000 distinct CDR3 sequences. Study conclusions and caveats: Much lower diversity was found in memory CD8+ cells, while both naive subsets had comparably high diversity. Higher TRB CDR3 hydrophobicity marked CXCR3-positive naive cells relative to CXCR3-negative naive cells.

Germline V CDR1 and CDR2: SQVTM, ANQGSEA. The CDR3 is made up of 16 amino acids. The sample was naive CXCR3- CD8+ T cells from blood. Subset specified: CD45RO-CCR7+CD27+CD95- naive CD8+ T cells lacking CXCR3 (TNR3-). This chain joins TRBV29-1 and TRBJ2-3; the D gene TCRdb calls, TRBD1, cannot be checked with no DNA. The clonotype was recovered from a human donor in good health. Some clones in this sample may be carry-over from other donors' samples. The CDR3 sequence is CSVEGQVKSSTDTQYF.